Listed below are T cell receptor beta chains from one sample, sequenced in a study of cytomegalovirus exposure and HLA in healthy donors. TCRdb's table, derived via immunoSEQ multiplex PCR, lists solely in-frame clones and lacks some. The sample consists of about 150,000 clones, 84% of them appearing once. The sample taken for sequencing was PBMCs. All receptors come from a boy younger than 10 in good health and CMV-seronegative. CDR3s include the opening cysteine and the closing phenylalanine or tryptophan. Each record gives: clone size, D gene, V gene, J gene, CDR3 DNA, CDR3 protein. D genes are given only for firm matches. Not all rows give a size; the values are once, few, many and, for expanded clones, a class.

.	.	TRBV2	TRBJ1-2	TGTGCCAGCGGGGCGGACCGACGAAGTGGCTACACCTTC	CASGADRRSGYTF
.	.	TRBV28	TRBJ2-7	TGTGCCAGCAGTGGCCCAGGGTTCTCCTACGAGCAGTACTTC	CASSGPGFSYEQYF
.	.	TRBV6-5	TRBJ2-1	TGTGCCAGCAGGAAAGGACAGAACAATGAGCAGTTCTTC	CASRKGQNNEQFF
.	TRBD2	TRBV7-6	TRBJ2-3	TGTGCCAGCAGCCTGGGGGGGGGAAAGCAGTATTTT	CASSLGGGKQYF
.	.	TRBV19	TRBJ2-1	TGTGCCAGTAGCCTACAGGGCCGGCGGTACAATGAGCAGTTCTTC	CASSLQGRRYNEQFF
.	.	TRBV7-9	TRBJ2-3	TGTGCCAGCAGCTTAGGAGGGTCCCTCACAGATACGCAGTATTTT	CASSLGGSLTDTQYF
.	.	TRBV9	TRBJ1-2	TGTGCCAGCAGCGAAGGACCCGGGACATTGGATGGCTACACCTTC	CASSEGPGTLDGYTF
.	.	TRBV6-6	TRBJ1-2	TGTGCCAGCAGTCCTCAGGGATACTATGGCTACACCTTC	CASSPQGYYGYTF
once	.	TRBV9	TRBJ2-1	TGTGCCAGCAGCGTAGCTCTGGCGGGGGCAAATCTATACAATGAGCAGTTCTTC	CASSVALAGANLYNEQFF
.	.	TRBV4-1	TRBJ2-6	TGCGCCAGCAGCCAAGACAGGGGTTCTGGGGCCAACGTCCTGACTTTC	CASSQDRGSGANVLTF
.	TRBD1	TRBV28	TRBJ2-2	TGTGCCAGCAGCGCCCCGGGACAGGGTTCAAAGGGGGAGCTGTTTTTT	CASSAPGQGSKGELFF
.	.	TRBV18	TRBJ2-6	TGTGCCAGCTCACCCCGGGGTGGCTCTGGGGCCAACGTCCTGACTTTC	CASSPRGGSGANVLTF
.	TRBD1	TRBV7-2	TRBJ2-2	TGTGCCAGCAGCACGGCGACAGGGGGCGATCAAGTACCCACCGGGGAGCTGTTTTTT	CASSTATGGDQVPTGELFF
.	.	TRBV28	TRBJ2-7	TGTGCCAGCAGTCCTCTTATGGACACTGGCTCCTACGAGCAGTACTTC	CASSPLMDTGSYEQYF
.	.	TRBV7-2	TRBJ1-5	TGTGCCAGCAGCTTACGAGTCCATAGCAATCAGCCCCAGCATTTT	CASSLRVHSNQPQHF
.	TRBD1	TRBV6-1	TRBJ1-5	TGTGCCAGCAGTGGGACAGGGGGCTATAGCAATCAGCCCCAGCATTTT	CASSGTGGYSNQPQHF
.	.	TRBV28	TRBJ1-1	TGTGCCAGCAGTTCTCGGGGGGGGCTCCGCACTGAAGCTTTCTTT	CASSSRGGLRTEAFF
.	.	TRBV7-8	TRBJ2-3	TGTGCCAGCAGCTTAGAGGGGCCATTCCGCCTCGTTGACCCGCAGTATTTT	CASSLEGPFRLVDPQYF
.	.	TRBV18	TRBJ2-7	TGTGCCAGCTCACCAGGTTCATCTCGGTCGGTGCAGTACTTC	CASSPGSSRSVQYF
.	.	TRBV4-3	TRBJ1-1	TGCGCCAGCAGCCCCTCCCGACAGTTCCTGAACACTGAAGCTTTCTTT	CASSPSRQFLNTEAFF
.	TRBD1	TRBV10-3	TRBJ2-7	TGTGCCATCAGTGTTCTAAAGGACAGGATAGAATACGAGCAGTACTTC	CAISVLKDRIEYEQYF
.	.	TRBV5-6	TRBJ2-5	TGTGCCAGCAGCTTGGCAGTAGCAGAGACCCAGTACTTC	CASSLAVAETQYF
.	TRBD1	TRBV11-3	TRBJ2-7	TGTGCCAGCAGCGCGGGGACAGGCTACGAGCAGTACTTC	CASSAGTGYEQYF
.	.	TRBV11-1	TRBJ1-2	TGTGCCAGCAGCTTAGGAGGGTTCTATGGCTACACCTTC	CASSLGGFYGYTF
once	TRBD1	TRBV5-5	TRBJ1-4	TGTGCCAGCAACGAACCGGGACAGCCAACTAATGAAAAACTGTTTTTT	CASNEPGQPTNEKLFF
.	TRBD2	TRBV7-6	TRBJ2-2	TGTGCCAGCAGCTTGAGCCCCACTGGCGGGGGGACCTACACCGGGGAGCTGTTTTTT	CASSLSPTGGGTYTGELFF
.	TRBD1	TRBV11-3	TRBJ2-1	TGTGCCAGCAGCCGCTCGGGACAGGGGCGCAATGAGCAGTTCTTC	CASSRSGQGRNEQFF
.	TRBD1	TRBV28	TRBJ2-2	TGTGCCAGCAACCGACAGGGGAGCACCGGGGAGCTGTTTTTT	CASNRQGSTGELFF
.	.	TRBV16	TRBJ2-7	TGTGCCAGCAGCCAAAGAGCCAGGGGCTGGGACGAGCAGTACTTC	CASSQRARGWDEQYF
.	TRBD2	TRBV6-1	TRBJ2-1	TGTGCCACCTGGGGAGGACTAGTGGCTTCCGATGAGCAGTTCTTC	CATWGGLVASDEQFF
.	TRBD1	TRBV27	TRBJ2-7	TGTGCCAGCAGAATGGACAGGGGCTACGAGCAGTACTTC	CASRMDRGYEQYF
.	.	TRBV28	TRBJ2-7	TGTGCCAGCAGGGCTCCGGGTAGCGCCGAGCAGTACTTC	CASRAPGSAEQYF
few	TRBD1	TRBV5-6	TRBJ1-6	TGTGCCAGCAGCTTGGAGGGGGCTCTATATAATTCACCCCTCCACTTT	CASSLEGALYNSPLHF
.	TRBD2	TRBV4-2	TRBJ2-2	TGTGCCAGCAGCCAAACCGGACTAGCGGGTAACACCGGGGAGCTGTTTTTT	CASSQTGLAGNTGELFF
once	TRBD1	TRBV19	TRBJ1-1	TGTGCCAGCCAGTTCGGACAGGGGGGCCTGAACACTGAAGCTTTCTTT	CASQFGQGGLNTEAFF
.	.	TRBV28	TRBJ1-5	TGTGCCAGCAGCACGGACGGACTGAACAATCAGCCCCAGCATTTT	CASSTDGLNNQPQHF
.	.	TRBV29-1	TRBJ2-2	TGCAGCGGCAGGGGAAACACCGGGGAGCTGTTTTTT	CSGRGNTGELFF
.	TRBD2	TRBV9	TRBJ2-1	TGTGCCAGCAGCGTCAGTCTTCGGATAGCGGGGATAGACGCCCACTACAATGAGCAGTTCTTC	CASSVSLRIAGIDAHYNEQFF
.	.	TRBV5-1	TRBJ2-7	TGCGCCAGCAGCTTGGGGCAGGGGTCCGAGTTGCAGTACTTC	CASSLGQGSELQYF
.	TRBD2	TRBV5-1	TRBJ2-2	TGCGCCAGCAGCCTCGGGACTAGTAACGGGGAGCTGTTTTTT	CASSLGTSNGELFF